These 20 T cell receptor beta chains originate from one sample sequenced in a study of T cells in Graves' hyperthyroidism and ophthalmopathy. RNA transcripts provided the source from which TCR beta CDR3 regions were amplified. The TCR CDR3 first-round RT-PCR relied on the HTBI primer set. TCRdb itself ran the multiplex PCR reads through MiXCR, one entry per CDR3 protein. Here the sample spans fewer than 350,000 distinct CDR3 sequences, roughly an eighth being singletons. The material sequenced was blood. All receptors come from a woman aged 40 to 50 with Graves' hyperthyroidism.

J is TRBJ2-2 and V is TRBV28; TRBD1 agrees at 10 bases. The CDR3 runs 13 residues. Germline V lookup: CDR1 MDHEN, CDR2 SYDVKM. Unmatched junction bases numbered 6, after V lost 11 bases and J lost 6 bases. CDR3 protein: CACAGTGAGELFF. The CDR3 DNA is TGTGCCTGCGCCGGGACAGGGGCCGGGGAGCTGTTTTTT.

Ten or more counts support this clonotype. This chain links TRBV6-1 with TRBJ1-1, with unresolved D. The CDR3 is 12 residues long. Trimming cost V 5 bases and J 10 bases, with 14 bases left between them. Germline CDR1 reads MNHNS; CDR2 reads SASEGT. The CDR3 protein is CASSLSGQTAFF. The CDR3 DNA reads TGTGCCAGCAGTCTATCCGGCCAGACAGCTTTCTTT.

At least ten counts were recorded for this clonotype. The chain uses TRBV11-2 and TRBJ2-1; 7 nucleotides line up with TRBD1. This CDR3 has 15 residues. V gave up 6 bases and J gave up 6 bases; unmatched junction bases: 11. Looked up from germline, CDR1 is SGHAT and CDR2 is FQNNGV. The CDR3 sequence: CASSLGDSLRNEQFF. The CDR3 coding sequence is TGTGCCAGCAGTTTGGGGGACAGTCTCCGCAATGAGCAGTTCTTC.

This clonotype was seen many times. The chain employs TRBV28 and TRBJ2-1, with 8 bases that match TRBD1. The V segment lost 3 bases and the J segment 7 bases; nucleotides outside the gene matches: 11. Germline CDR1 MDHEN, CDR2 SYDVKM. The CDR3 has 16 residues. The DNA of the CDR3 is TGTGCCAGCAGTTTGGGCGCAGGGGGCGCGTGGAATGAGCAGTTCTTC. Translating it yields CASSLGAGGAWNEQFF.

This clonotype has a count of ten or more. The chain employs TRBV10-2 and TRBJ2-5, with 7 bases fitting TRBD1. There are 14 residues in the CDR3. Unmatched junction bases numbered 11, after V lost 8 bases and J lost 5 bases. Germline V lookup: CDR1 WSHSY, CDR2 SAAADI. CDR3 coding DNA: TGCGCCAGCCGGACAGGTGGAATCGGGGAGACCCAGTACTTC. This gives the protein CASRTGGIGETQYF.

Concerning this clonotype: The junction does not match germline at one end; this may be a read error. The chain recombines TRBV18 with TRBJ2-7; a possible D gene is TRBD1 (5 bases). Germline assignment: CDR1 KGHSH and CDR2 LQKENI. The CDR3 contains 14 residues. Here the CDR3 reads CARSPLGQSYEQYF. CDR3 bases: TGTGCCAGATCACCACTTGGACAATCGTACGAGCAGTACTTC.

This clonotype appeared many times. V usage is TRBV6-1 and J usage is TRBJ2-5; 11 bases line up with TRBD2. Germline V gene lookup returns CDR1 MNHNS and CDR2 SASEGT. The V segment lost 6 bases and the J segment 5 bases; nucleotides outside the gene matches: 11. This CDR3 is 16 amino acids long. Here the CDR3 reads CASRKGTSGRSETQYF. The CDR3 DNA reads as TGTGCCAGCAGAAAAGGGACTAGCGGTCGTTCGGAGACCCAGTACTTC.

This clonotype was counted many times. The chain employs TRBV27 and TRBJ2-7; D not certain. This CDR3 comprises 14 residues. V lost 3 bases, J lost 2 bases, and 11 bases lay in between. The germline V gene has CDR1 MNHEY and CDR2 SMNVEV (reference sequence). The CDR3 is CASSLHHLAYEQYF. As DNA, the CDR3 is TGTGCCAGCAGTTTGCACCACTTGGCCTACGAGCAGTACTTC.

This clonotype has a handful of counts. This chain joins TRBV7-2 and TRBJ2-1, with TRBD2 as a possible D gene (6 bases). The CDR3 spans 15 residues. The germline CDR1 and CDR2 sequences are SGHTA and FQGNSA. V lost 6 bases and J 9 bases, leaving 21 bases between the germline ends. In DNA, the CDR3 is TGTGCCAGCAGTCCATCCAGTTCCACGGAGGGTGAGCAGTTCTTC. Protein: CASSPSSSTEGEQFF.

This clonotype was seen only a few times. The CDR3 protein is CASSIGTGYQPQHF. The CDR3 region has the DNA TGTGCCAGTAGTATAGGGACAGGGTATCAGCCCCAGCATTTT. V usage is TRBV19 and J usage is TRBJ1-5; 8 bases map to TRBD1. The V gene's germline CDR1 is LNHDA and CDR2 SQIVND (reference sequence). The junction had 1 base not matched to a gene; V was cut back by 1 base and J by 5 bases. The CDR3 covers 14 residues.

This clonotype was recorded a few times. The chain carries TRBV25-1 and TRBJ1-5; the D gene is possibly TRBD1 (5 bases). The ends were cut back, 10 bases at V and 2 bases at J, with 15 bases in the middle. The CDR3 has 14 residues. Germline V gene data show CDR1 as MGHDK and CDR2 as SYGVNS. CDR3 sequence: CATKSGGGNQPQHF. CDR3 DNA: TGTGCCACGAAAAGCGGGGGTGGCAATCAGCCCCAGCATTTT.

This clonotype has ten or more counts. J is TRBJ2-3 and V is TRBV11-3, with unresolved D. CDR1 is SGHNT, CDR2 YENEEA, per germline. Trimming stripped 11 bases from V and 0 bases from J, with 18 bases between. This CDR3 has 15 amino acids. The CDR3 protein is CASRKGESSTDTQYF. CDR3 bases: TGTGCCTCGCGCAAGGGTGAATCTAGCACAGATACGCAGTATTTT.

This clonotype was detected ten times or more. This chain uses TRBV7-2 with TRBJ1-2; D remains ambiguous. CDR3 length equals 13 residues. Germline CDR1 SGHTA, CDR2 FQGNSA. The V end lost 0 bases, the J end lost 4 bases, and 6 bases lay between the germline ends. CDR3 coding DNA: TGTGCCAGCAGCTTAGCTGCCTCCTATGGCTACACCTTC. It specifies CASSLAASYGYTF.

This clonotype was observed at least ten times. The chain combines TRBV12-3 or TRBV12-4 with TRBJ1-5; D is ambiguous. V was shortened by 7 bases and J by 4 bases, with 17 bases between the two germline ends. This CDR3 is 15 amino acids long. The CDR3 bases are TGTGCCAGCACCCCAGAGCTGGGTGGAAATCAGCCCCAGCATTTT. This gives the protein CASTPELGGNQPQHF.

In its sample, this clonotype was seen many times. CDR3 loop: CASSFFLGSSYEQYF. DNA for the CDR3: TGTGCCAGCAGTTTTTTTCTGGGCAGCTCCTACGAGCAGTACTTC. The J gene is TRBJ2-7, the V gene TRBV28; D unclear. The V and J ends lost 3 bases and 0 bases respectively, with 12 bases between them. The V gene's germline CDR1 is MDHEN and CDR2 SYDVKM. The CDR3 runs to 15 residues.

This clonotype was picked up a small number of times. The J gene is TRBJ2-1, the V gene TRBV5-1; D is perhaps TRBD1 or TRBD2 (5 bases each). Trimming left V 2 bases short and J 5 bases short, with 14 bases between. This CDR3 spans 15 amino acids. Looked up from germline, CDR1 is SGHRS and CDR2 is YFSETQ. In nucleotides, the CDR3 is TGCGCCAGCAGCTTACCTCCCGGGACCGACAATGAGCAGTTCTTC. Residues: CASSLPPGTDNEQFF.

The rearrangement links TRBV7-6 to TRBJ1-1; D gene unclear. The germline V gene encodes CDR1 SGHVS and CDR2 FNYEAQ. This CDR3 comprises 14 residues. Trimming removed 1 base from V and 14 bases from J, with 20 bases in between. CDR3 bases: TGTGCCAGCAGCTTAGTAGGGCGGAACACTGGAGCCTTCTTT. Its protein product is CASSLVGRNTGAFF.

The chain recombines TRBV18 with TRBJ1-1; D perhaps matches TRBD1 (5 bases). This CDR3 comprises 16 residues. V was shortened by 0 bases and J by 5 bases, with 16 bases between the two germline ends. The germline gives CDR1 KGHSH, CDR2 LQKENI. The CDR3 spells CASSPPGAPRQTEAFF. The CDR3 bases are TGTGCCAGCTCACCACCCGGGGCTCCAAGACAGACTGAAGCTTTCTTT.

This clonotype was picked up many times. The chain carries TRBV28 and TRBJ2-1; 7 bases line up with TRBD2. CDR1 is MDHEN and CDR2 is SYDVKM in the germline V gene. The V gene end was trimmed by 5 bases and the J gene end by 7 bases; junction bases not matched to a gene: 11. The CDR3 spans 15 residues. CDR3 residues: CASSERSGNNNEQFF. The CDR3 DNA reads TGTGCCAGCAGTGAACGGAGCGGGAATAATAATGAGCAGTTCTTC.

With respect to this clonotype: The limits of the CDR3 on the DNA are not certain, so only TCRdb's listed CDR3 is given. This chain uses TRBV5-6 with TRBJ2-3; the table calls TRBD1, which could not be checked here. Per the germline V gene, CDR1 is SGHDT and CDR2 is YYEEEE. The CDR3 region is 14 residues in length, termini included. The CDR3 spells CASSLWGRGSTGYF.